This paragraph covers one T cell receptor (beta chain) sequence. The data belong to a study of blood T cells in healthy people across ages. The use of a sample-barcoded 5' primer and a J-beta primer mix characterized a second PCR of roughly 7 to 12 cycles. Each CDR3 protein gets one entry after TCRdb re-called the 5' RACE reads with MiXCR. The sample holds some 690,000 distinct CDR3 sequences, 22% seen once. There are 12 residues in the CDR3. Per germline, CDR1 SGHRS and CDR2 YFSETQ. The ends were cut back, 5 bases at V and 6 bases at J, with 8 bases in the middle. The chain has TRBV5-1 and TRBJ2-2; D is unclear. Sequencing was performed on blood. This sequence originates from a man in his 70s in good health. The CDR3 DNA reads TGCGCCAGCAGTCTACAATCCGGGGAGCTGTTTTTT. It codes for CASSLQSGELFF.